This T cell receptor (beta chain) emerged from a study of shared clonotypes between healthy human individuals. With regard to this clone: At one boundary the junction diverges from the germline segment, which might be a read error.

CDR1 is SSHAT, CDR2 FNYEAQ, per germline (reference sequence). This CDR3 is 13 amino acids long. Produced via immunoSEQ multiplex PCR; TCRdb's table is partial and in-frame only. The sample has roughly 2 million clones; 85% to 95% are singletons. Donors, without exception, were Caucasian adults residing in Nashville, Tennessee. The V and J genes are TRBV7-7 and TRBJ2-2; maybe TRBD2 (6 bases). The sequence derives from a man in his late teens or twenties in good health. The sequenced sample consisted of naive CD4+ T cells sorted from blood. The subset denotes: CD45RA+ positively selected. The CDR3 nucleotides read TGTGCTAGCAGCTCCCCGGGGGTCGAGGAGCTGTTTTTT. Its protein product is CASSSPGVEELFF.